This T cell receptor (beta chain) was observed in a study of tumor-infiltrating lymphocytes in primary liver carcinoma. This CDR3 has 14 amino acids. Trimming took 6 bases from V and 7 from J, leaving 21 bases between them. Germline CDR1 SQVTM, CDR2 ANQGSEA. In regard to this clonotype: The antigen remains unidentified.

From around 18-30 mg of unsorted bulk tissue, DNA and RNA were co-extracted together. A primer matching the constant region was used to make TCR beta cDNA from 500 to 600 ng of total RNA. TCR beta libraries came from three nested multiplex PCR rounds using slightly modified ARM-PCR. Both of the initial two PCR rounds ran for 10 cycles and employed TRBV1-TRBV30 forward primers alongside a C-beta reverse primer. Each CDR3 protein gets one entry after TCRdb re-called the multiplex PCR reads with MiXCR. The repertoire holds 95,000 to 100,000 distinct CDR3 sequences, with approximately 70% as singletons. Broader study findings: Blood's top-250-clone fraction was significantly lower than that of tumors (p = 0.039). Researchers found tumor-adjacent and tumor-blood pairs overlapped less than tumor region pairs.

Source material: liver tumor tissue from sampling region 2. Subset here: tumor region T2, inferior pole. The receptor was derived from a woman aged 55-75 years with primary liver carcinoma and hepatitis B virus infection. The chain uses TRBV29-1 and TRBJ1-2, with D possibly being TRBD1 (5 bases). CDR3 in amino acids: CSVAIRGASSGYTF. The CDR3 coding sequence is TGCAGCGTCGCGATAAGGGGCGCATCCTCTGGCTACACCTTC.